These 20 T cell receptor beta chains were sequenced from one sample in a study of blood T cell repertoires in COVID-19 (dated by TCRdb to 2020 to 2021). The library was prepared using the immunoSEQ multiplex PCR assay. TCRdb carries this immuneACCESS record with in-frame sequences only. Its versions omit some clonotypes, under half of them owing to an unresolved V gene in the studies checked, with the rest unexplained. The sample has about 270,000 clones on record, about 91% of them singletons. Together, the top ten hold 2.5% to 3% of the sample. What was sequenced was PBMCs or T cells enriched from blood (not recorded which). The receptors here all came from a middle-aged man who had been exposed to COVID-19.

The CDR3, as DNA: TGTGCCAGCAGTTCCTATCGGACAGCATATAATTCACCCCTCCACTTT. Translated, it gives CASSSYRTAYNSPLHF. The chain has TRBV27 and TRBJ1-6; a possible D gene is TRBD1 (6 bases). CDR3 length equals 16 residues. Trimming took 4 bases from V and 4 from J, leaving 14 bases between them. Germline lookup yields CDR1 MNHEY and CDR2 SMNVEV (reference sequence).

The chain joins TRBV27 to TRBJ1-2, with D unclear. Germline values: CDR1 MNHEY, CDR2 SMNVEV (reference sequence). V was shortened by 5 bases and J by 8 bases, with 15 bases between the two germline ends. The CDR3 runs 13 residues. The CDR3 nucleotides read TGTGCCAGCAGTCCCGCCGGCGGGGTCGGCTACACCTTC. This translates into CASSPAGGVGYTF.

This chain joins TRBV11-2 and TRBJ2-7; no definite D call. V was clipped by 2 bases and J by 2 bases, with 4 bases between them. The length of the CDR3 is 12 residues. Germline V gene lookup returns CDR1 SGHAT and CDR2 FQNNGV. CDR3 sequence (DNA): TGTGCCAGCAGCTTACTAGCCTACGAGCAGTACTTC. Translating gives CASSLLAYEQYF.

In DNA, the CDR3 is TGTGCCAGCAGTTTAATGCCGAGCTCCTACGAGCAGTACTTC. It codes for CASSLMPSSYEQYF. The chain combines TRBV28 with TRBJ2-7; D ambiguous. V was cut by 2 bases and J by 0 bases, with 8 bases left in between. This CDR3 is 14 amino acids long. The germline V gene has CDR1 MDHEN and CDR2 SYDVKM.

The V and J genes are TRBV5-4 and TRBJ1-2; D is ambiguous. V lost 4 bases to trimming and J lost 8 bases, with 15 bases between them. CDR3 length: 13 amino acids. Germline V gene sequence: CDR1 SGHNT, CDR2 YYREEE (reference sequence). CDR3 protein: CASSPPGGGGYTF. In DNA, the CDR3 is TGTGCCAGCAGCCCCCCGGGTGGAGGAGGCTACACCTTC.

V usage is TRBV4-1 and J usage is TRBJ1-3; 8 bases map to TRBD1. CDR1 is MGHRA, CDR2 YSYEKL, per germline. The V gene end was trimmed by 7 bases and the J gene end by 4 bases; junction bases not matched to a gene: 9. This CDR3 is built from 15 residues. CDR3 sequence (DNA): TGCGCCAGCACAACAATCGGGACAGGCGGAAACACCATATATTTT. This translates into CASTTIGTGGNTIYF.

This clone was picked up one time. V and J are TRBV9 and TRBJ2-1; D is possibly TRBD1 (6 bases). This CDR3 contains 15 residues. The germline V and J ends were trimmed by 0 bases and 0 bases, with 7 bases remaining between them. Germline CDR1 is SGDLS and CDR2 is YYNGEE. CDR3 sequence: CASSVEGGSYNEQFF. The DNA of the CDR3 is TGTGCCAGCAGCGTAGAAGGGGGCTCCTACAATGAGCAGTTCTTC.

The chain combines TRBV9 with TRBJ2-5; TRBD2 aligns across 16 bases. This CDR3 comprises 21 residues. Germline CDR1 is SGDLS and CDR2 is YYNGEE. V dropped 4 bases and J dropped 3; count of bases not matched to a gene: 18. For the CDR3, the DNA is TGTGCCAGCAGCCGCCCTCGGGGGGGACTAGCGGGAGGGCAAACAAAAGAGACCCAGTACTTC. Translated: CASSRPRGGLAGGQTKETQYF.

The rearrangement joins TRBV21-1 to TRBJ1-5; the D call TRBD1 from the table was never checked on the DNA. TRBV21-1 is shown as a pseudogene. This CDR3 region has 14 residues. The CDR3 loop reads CASSMREVGGPQHF. The CDR3, as DNA: TGTGCCAGCAGCATGAGGGAAGTAGGGGGGCCCCAGCATTTT.

The rearrangement links TRBV18 to TRBJ1-1; 7 bases fit TRBD1. V was clipped by 3 bases and J by 1 base; unmatched bases: 8. The CDR3 totals 16 residues. Germline V gene lookup returns CDR1 KGHSH and CDR2 LQKENI. The CDR3 region is CASSPLAGGRNTEAFF. The DNA of the CDR3 is TGTGCCAGCTCACCTCTAGCAGGGGGTCGGAACACTGAAGCTTTCTTT. The whole variable domain, remainder taken from reference TRBV18 and TRBJ1-1, is NAGVMQNPRHLVRRRGQEARLRCSPMKGHSHVYWYRQLPEEGLKFMVYLQKENIIDESGMPKERFSAEFPKEGPSILRIQQVVRGDSAAYFCASSPLAGGRNTEAFFGQGTRLTVV.

The J gene is TRBJ1-1, the V gene TRBV12-3 or TRBV12-4; TRBD1 might be the D (5 bases). The CDR3 has 13 amino acids. Between the trimmed V and J ends, which lost 7 bases and 1 base, there was a span of 10 bases. CDR3 coding DNA: TGTGCCAGCATCATCGACAGGAACACTGAAGCTTTCTTT. It specifies CASIIDRNTEAFF.

This rearrangement joins TRBV5-5 to TRBJ1-1; 8 bases are shared with TRBD1. The V and J ends lost 4 bases and 7 bases, in that order; junction bases with no gene match: 3. The CDR3 length is 12 residues. Germline V lookup: CDR1 SGHKS, CDR2 YYEKEE (reference sequence). CDR3: CASSLGTGEAFF. The CDR3 region has the DNA TGTGCCAGCAGCCTCGGGACAGGTGAAGCTTTCTTT.

This chain links TRBV28 with TRBJ2-7; perhaps TRBD2 as D (7 bases). V shed 6 bases and J shed 2 bases, with 14 bases lying between them. This CDR3 spans 14 amino acids. Germline V gene data show CDR1 as MDHEN and CDR2 as SYDVKM. The chain's CDR3 is CASRLSGGPYEQYF. Written as DNA, the CDR3 is TGTGCCAGCAGACTATCGGGGGGCCCCTACGAGCAGTACTTC.

This clone was observed a few times. The chain is built from TRBV24-1 and TRBJ2-7; 8 bases map to TRBD1. The germline gives CDR1 KGHDR, CDR2 SFDVKD. The CDR3 runs to 16 residues. The V segment lost 4 bases and the J segment 2 bases; nucleotides outside the gene matches: 9. For the CDR3, the DNA is TGTGCCACCAGTGACCGGTCAGGGGGCGGACCCTACGAGCAGTACTTC. This sequence encodes CATSDRSGGGPYEQYF.

This clone was seen a few times. J is TRBJ2-2 and V is TRBV3-1 (or the pseudogene TRBV3-2), with 8 bases lining up with TRBD1. The CDR3 spans 17 residues. After removal of 3 bases from V and 5 bases from J, the junction contained 11 bases not matched to a gene. Looked up from germline, CDR1 is LGHDT and CDR2 is YNNKEL (reference sequence). The CDR3 spells CASSHERTGRYTGELFF. CDR3 nucleotides: TGTGCCAGCAGCCACGAACGGACAGGGCGATATACCGGGGAGCTGTTTTTT.

This clone appeared a single time. The J gene is TRBJ1-3, the V gene TRBV12-5; no reliable D call. The CDR3 covers 14 residues. The germline V and J ends were trimmed by 3 bases and 5 bases, with 11 bases remaining between them. The germline V gene encodes CDR1 LGHNT and CDR2 FRNRAP. CDR3 nucleotides: TGTGCTAGTGGTTTCGGAGAAACCCGAAACACCATATATTTT. As protein: CASGFGETRNTIYF. The full variable domain, in which reference TRBV12-5 and TRBJ1-3 provide the parts outside the CDR3, is DARVTQTPRHKVTEMGQEVTMRCQPILGHNTVFWYRQTMMQGLELLAYFRNRAPLDDSGMPKDRFSAEMPDATLATLKIQPSEPRDSAVYFCASGFGETRNTIYFGEGSWLTVV.

This clone was found once. The chain carries TRBV7-9 and TRBJ1-5; no clear D gene. Germline V gene lookup returns CDR1 SEHNR and CDR2 FQNEAQ (reference sequence). This CDR3 has 14 residues. V was shortened by 3 bases and J by 0 bases, with 6 bases between the two germline ends. CDR3 protein: CASSFEYSNQPQHF. The CDR3 DNA sequence: TGTGCCAGCAGCTTTGAGTATAGCAATCAGCCCCAGCATTTT.

The chain combines TRBV5-4 with TRBJ1-2, with no clear D. This CDR3 has 14 amino acids. Trimming pared 2 bases from V and 7 bases from J, leaving 15 bases between. CDR1 and CDR2 (germline): SGHNT, YYREEE (reference sequence). CDR3 nucleotides: TGTGCCAGCAGCTTCATCGAGGACTTTTCTGGCTACACCTTC. Its translation: CASSFIEDFSGYTF. The variable domain in full, with the rest retrieved from reference TRBV5-4 and TRBJ1-2, is ETGVTQSPTHLIKTRGQQVTLRCSSQSGHNTVSWYQQALGQGPQFIFQYYREEENGRGNFPPRFSGLQFPNYSSELNVNALELDDSALYLCASSFIEDFSGYTFGSGTRLTVV.

This clone occurred once. In DNA, the CDR3 is TGTGCCTGGAGTGTAACTAGCGGGAGGGCCAATGAGCAGTTCTTC. As protein: CAWSVTSGRANEQFF. The rearrangement uses TRBV30 and TRBJ2-1, with TRBD2 identical over 13 bases. This CDR3 is 15 amino acids long. J gave up 6 bases and V 0 bases, and 2 bases lay outside the gene matches. From germline, CDR1 is GTSNPN and CDR2 SVGIG (reference sequence).

This chain connects TRBV15 to TRBJ1-2; D is ambiguous. The CDR3 extends over 13 amino acids. Germline V gene sequence: CDR1 LNHNV, CDR2 YYDKDF (reference sequence). The V gene lost 0 bases and the J gene lost 4 bases, with 6 bases spanning the gap. CDR3 sequence: CATSRDEGYGYTF. In nucleotides, the CDR3 is TGTGCCACCAGCAGAGATGAGGGCTATGGCTACACCTTC.